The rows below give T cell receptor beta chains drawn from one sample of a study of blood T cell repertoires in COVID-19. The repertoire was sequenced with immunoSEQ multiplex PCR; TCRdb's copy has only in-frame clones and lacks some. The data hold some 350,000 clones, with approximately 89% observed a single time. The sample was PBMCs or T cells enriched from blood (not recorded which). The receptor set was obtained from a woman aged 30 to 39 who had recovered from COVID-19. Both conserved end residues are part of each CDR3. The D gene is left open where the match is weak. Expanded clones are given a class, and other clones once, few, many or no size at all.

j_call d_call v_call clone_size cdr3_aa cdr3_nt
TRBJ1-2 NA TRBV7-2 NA CASRPKGGYGYTF TGTGCCAGCAGACCTAAAGGGGGCTATGGCTACACCTTC
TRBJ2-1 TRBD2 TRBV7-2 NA CASSGGLAGGHSHEQFF TGTGCCAGCAGCGGGGGACTAGCGGGGGGCCACTCACATGAGCAGTTCTTC
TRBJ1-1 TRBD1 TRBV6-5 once CASRISPGGRNEAFF TGTGCCAGCAGAATTTCTCCAGGGGGCCGGAATGAAGCTTTCTTT
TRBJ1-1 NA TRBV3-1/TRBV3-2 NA CASSRARGTEAFF TGTGCCAGCAGCCGTGCCAGGGGTACTGAAGCTTTCTTT
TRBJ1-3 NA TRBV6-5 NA CASSYSEGSGNTIYF TGTGCCAGCAGTTACTCGGAGGGCTCTGGAAACACCATATATTTT
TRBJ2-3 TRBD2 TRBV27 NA CASSLTSGGDTQYF TGTGCCAGCAGCCTGACTAGCGGGGGAGATACGCAGTATTTT
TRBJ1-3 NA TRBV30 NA CAWSGGGGNTIYF TGTGCCTGGAGTGGAGGGGGTGGAAACACCATATATTTT
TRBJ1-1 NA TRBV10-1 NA CASGNADTEAFF TGCGCCAGCGGTAACGCGGACACTGAAGCTTTCTTT
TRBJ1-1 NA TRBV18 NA CASSPLPVVGRVETEAFF TGTGCCAGCTCACCACTCCCGGTAGTCGGCAGGGTAGAAACTGAAGCTTTCTTT
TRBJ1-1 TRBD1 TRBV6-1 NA CASSVHRGLGYTEAFF TGTGCCAGCAGTGTCCACAGGGGGCTCGGATACACTGAAGCTTTCTTT
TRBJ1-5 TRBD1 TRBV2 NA CASSVYRQGSNQPQHF TGTGCCAGCAGTGTCTATAGACAGGGAAGCAATCAGCCCCAGCATTTT
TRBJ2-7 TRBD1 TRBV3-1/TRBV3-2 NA CASSHTGGSYEQYF TGTGCCAGCAGCCACACAGGGGGTTCCTACGAGCAGTACTTC
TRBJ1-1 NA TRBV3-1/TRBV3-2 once CASSQDGALEAFF TGTGCCAGCAGCCAAGATGGGGCCCTTGAAGCTTTCTTT
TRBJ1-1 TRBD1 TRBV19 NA CASTPWTGGNTEAFF TGTGCCAGTACCCCATGGACAGGCGGGAACACTGAAGCTTTCTTT